The rows below give T cell receptor beta chains drawn from one sample of a study of T cells in Graves' hyperthyroidism and ophthalmopathy. MiXCR was run by TCRdb on the multiplex PCR reads, yielding one entry per CDR3 protein. This table has a few hundred thousand distinct CDR3 sequences, about 16% appearing once. Sequenced sample: blood. The receptors come from a woman in her 30s with Graves' hyperthyroidism. Each CDR3 is given with its conserved first and last residue. The D gene is left open where the match is weak. Clone size appears in some rows only: once, few, many, or a class for an expanded clone.

many | TRBD2 | TRBJ2-1 | TRBV7-3 | TGTGCCAGCAGCCCATCAGCGGGAGCCTACAATGAGCAGTTCTTC | CASSPSAGAYNEQFF
few | TRBD2 | TRBJ2-2 | TRBV4-2 | TGTGCCAGCAGCCTTGTGACTAGCAACAGCGCGAACACCGGGGAGCTGTTTTTT | CASSLVTSNSANTGELFF
many | NA | TRBJ1-4 | TRBV2 | TGTGCCAGCAGACAATTCCGGGACGGCGAAAAACTGTTTTTT | CASRQFRDGEKLFF
NA | NA | TRBJ1-2 | TRBV10-2 | TGCGCCAGCAGTGTTCAGTCGGGGACCCTCTATGGCTACACCTTC | CASSVQSGTLYGYTF
NA | NA | TRBJ1-1 | TRBV12-3/TRBV12-4 | TGTGCCAGCAGTTTAGACGGTTGGGACACTGAAGCTTTCTTT | CASSLDGWDTEAFF
NA | TRBD2 | TRBJ2-5 | TRBV9 | TGTGCCAGCAGCGTAACCCCCCGGGGTGCTAGCGGGCTTGGAGAGACCCAGTACTTC | CASSVTPRGASGLGETQYF
many | TRBD2 | TRBJ2-1 | TRBV2 | TGTGCCAGCAGGAATAGCGGGAGGGGAAACAATGAGCAGTTCTTC | CASRNSGRGNNEQFF
many | NA | TRBJ1-1 | TRBV27 | TGTGCCAGCAGTTCCCGGATAAACACTGAAGCTTTCTTT | CASSSRINTEAFF
NA | TRBD1 | TRBJ2-2 | TRBV18 | TGTGCCAGCTCACTCGGACAGGGGTACGCCGGGGAGCTGTTTTTT | CASSLGQGYAGELFF
few | NA | TRBJ1-5 | TRBV11-2 | TGTGCCAGCAGCTTAGTCCCGGGGGGAGGTCAGCCCCAGCATTTT | CASSLVPGGGQPQHF
many | TRBD1 | TRBJ2-5 | TRBV27 | TGTGCCAGCAGTTTGGGTTGGACCGAGGACAGGGCTGGTGAGACCCAGTACTTC | CASSLGWTEDRAGETQYF
few | NA | TRBJ2-6 | TRBV7-9 | TGTGCCAGCGGCTCGTCTGGGGCCAACGTCCTGACTTTC | CASGSSGANVLTF